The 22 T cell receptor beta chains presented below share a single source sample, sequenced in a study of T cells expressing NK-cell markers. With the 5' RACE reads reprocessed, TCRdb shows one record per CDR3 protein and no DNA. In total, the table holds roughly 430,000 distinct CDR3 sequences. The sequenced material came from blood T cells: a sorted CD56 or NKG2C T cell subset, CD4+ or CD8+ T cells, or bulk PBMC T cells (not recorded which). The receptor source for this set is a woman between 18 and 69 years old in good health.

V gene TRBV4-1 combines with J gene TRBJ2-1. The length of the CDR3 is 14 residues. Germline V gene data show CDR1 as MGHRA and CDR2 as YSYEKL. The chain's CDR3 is CASSQDSPYNEQFF.

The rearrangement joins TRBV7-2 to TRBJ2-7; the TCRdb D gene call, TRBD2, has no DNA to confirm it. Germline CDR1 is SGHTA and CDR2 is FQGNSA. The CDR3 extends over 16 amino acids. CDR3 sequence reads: CASSLAGTSGSYEQYF.

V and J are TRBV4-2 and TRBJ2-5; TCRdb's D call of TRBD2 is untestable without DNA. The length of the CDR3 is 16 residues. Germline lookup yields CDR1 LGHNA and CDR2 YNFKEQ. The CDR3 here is CASSRIPLGREETQYF.

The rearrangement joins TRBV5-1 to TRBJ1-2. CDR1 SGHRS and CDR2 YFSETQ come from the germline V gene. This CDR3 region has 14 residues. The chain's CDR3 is CASSWAQGTYGYTF.

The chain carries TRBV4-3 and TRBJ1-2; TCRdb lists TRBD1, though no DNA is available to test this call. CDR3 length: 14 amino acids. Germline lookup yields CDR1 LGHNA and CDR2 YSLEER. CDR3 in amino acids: CASSQVGGARGYTF.

The chain's CDR3 is CASSEPGYNEQFF. J is TRBJ2-1 and V is TRBV2. This CDR3 is built from 13 residues. CDR1 and CDR2 (germline): SNHLY, FYNNEI.

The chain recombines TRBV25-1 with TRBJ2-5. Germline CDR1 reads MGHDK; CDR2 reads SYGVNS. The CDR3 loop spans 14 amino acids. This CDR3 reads CASSERVDKETQYF.

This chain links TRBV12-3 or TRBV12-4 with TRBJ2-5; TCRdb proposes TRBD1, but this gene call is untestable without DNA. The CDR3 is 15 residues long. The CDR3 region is CASSLTGGPRETQYF.

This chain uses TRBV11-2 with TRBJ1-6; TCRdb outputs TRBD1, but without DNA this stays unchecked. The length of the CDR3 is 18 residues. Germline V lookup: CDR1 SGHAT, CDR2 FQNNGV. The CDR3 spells CASSLVPGTETYNSPLHF. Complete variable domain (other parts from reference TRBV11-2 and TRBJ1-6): EAGVAQSPRYKIIEKRQSVAFWCNPISGHATLYWYQQILGQGPKLLIQFQNNGVVDDSQLPKDRFSAERLKGVDSTLKIQPAKLEDSAVYLCASSLVPGTETYNSPLHFGNGTRLTVT.

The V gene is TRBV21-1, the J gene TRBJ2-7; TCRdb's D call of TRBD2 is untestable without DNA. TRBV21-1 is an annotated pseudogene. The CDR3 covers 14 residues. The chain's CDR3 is CASSPSRVLDEQYF.

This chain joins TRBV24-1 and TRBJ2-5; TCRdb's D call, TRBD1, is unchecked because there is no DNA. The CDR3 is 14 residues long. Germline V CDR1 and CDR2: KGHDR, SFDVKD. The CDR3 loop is CATSAGLPPETQYF.

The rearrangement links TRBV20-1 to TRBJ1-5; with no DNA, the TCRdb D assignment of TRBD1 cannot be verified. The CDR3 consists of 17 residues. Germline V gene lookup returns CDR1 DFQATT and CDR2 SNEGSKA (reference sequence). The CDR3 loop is CSAPGQWGLNSNQPQHF.

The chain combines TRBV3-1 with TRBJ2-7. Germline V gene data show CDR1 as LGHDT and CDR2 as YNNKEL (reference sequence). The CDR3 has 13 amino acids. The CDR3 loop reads CASSLDQGYEQYF.

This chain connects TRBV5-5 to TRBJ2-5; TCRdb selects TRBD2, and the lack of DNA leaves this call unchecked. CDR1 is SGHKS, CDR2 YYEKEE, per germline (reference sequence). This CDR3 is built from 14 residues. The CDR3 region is CASSQPLGGETQYF.

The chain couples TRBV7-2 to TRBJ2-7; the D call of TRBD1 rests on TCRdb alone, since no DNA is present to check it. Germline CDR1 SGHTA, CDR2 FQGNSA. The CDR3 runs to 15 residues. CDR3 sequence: CASSLDAGLTYEQYF.

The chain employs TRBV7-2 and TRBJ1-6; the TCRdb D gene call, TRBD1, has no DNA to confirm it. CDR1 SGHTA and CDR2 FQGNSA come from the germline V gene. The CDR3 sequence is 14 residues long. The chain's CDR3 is CASSRQGNNSPLHF.

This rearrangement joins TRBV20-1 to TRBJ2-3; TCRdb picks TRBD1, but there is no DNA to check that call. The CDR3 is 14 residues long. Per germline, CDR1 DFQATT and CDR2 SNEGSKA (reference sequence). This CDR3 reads CSARQAGTPYTQYF.

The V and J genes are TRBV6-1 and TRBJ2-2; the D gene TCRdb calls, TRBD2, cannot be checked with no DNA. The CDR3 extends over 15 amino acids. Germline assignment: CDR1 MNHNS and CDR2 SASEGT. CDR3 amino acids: CATREGTSGTGELFF.

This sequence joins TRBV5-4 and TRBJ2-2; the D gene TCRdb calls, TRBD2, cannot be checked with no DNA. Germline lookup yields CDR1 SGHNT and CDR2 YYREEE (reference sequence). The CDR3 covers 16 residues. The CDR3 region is CASKIAGGPGTGELFF.

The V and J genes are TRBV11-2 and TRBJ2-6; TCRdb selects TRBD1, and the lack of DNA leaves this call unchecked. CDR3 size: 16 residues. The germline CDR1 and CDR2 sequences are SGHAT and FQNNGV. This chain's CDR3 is CASSLGGGRGANVLTF.

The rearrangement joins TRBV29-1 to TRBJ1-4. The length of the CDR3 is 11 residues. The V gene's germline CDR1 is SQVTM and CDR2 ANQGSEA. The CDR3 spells CSGLTNEKLFF.

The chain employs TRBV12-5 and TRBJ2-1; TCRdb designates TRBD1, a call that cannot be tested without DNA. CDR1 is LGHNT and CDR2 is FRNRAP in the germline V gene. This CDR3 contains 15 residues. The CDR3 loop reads CASGWGAGGEGEQFF.